The rows below give T cell receptor beta chains drawn from one sample of a study of cytomegalovirus exposure and HLA in healthy donors. Libraries were prepared by immunoSEQ multiplex PCR; TCRdb keeps only in-frame clonotypes and omits some of them. Of about 180,000 clones in the sample, more than 60% were seen once. Sequencing was done on a sample of PBMCs. Receptor source: an older woman in good health and CMV-seropositive. Each CDR3 is given with its conserved first and last residue. Each record gives: V gene, J gene, D gene, clone size, CDR3 protein, CDR3 DNA. D genes are given only for firm matches. A row's size may be missing; if present it is once, few, many or a size class.

>TRBV5-1|TRBJ2-5|-|-
CASSPGLGGETQYF
TGCGCCAGCAGCCCGGGACTGGGGGGAGAGACCCAGTACTTC
>TRBV5-4|TRBJ2-3|-|-
CASRPGSTDTQYF
TGTGCCAGCAGACCAGGGAGCACAGATACGCAGTATTTT
>TRBV5-4|TRBJ2-1|TRBD1|-
CASSLDNRGEQFF
TGTGCCAGCAGCTTGGACAACAGGGGTGAGCAGTTCTTC
>TRBV6-5|TRBJ1-6|TRBD1|-
CASKPGGMSSPLHF
TGTGCCAGCAAGCCAGGGGGAATGAGTTCACCCCTCCACTTT
>TRBV6-4|TRBJ2-2|TRBD2|-
CASSEGGIDTGELFF
TGTGCCAGCAGTGAGGGAGGGATTGACACCGGGGAGCTGTTTTTT
>TRBV28|TRBJ1-6|TRBD1|-
CASSPLQGVNNSPLHF
TGTGCCAGCAGTCCCCTTCAGGGGGTAAATAATTCACCCCTCCACTTT
>TRBV30|TRBJ2-7|-|-
CAWSLGASYEQYF
TGTGCCTGGAGTCTGGGGGCCTCCTACGAGCAGTACTTC
>TRBV27|TRBJ2-3|-|few
CASRLLGAPDTQYF
TGTGCCAGCAGGCTCTTGGGGGCGCCAGATACGCAGTATTTT
>TRBV5-1|TRBJ2-7|TRBD1|-
CASSLWTGRGGEQYF
TGCGCCAGCAGCCTCTGGACAGGGAGAGGAGGCGAGCAGTACTTC
>TRBV7-2|TRBJ2-1|-|once
CASSLSRASANNEQFF
TGTGCCAGCAGCTTGTCACGGGCTAGCGCTAACAATGAGCAGTTCTTC
>TRBV2|TRBJ2-1|TRBD2|few
CASSGLPGLAGSARRNEQFF
TGTGCCAGCAGCGGCCTTCCGGGACTAGCGGGATCGGCCCGTAGGAATGAGCAGTTCTTC
>TRBV27|TRBJ2-7|TRBD2|-
CASSLSGRAGYEQYF
TGTGCCAGCAGTTTATCCGGGAGGGCCGGGTACGAGCAGTACTTC
>TRBV30|TRBJ1-1|-|-
CAWSGGANTEAFF
TGTGCCTGGAGTGGTGGGGCCAACACTGAAGCTTTCTTT
>TRBV10-3|TRBJ2-1|-|-
CATKGVGGLGNEQFF
TGTGCCACCAAAGGGGTGGGGGGTTTAGGGAATGAGCAGTTCTTC
>TRBV19|TRBJ2-7|TRBD1|once
CASSIGAGQGSYEQYF
TGTGCCAGTAGTATAGGTGCCGGACAGGGGTCCTACGAGCAGTACTTC
>TRBV28|TRBJ1-5|-|-
CASSSGQPPQPQHF
TGTGCCAGCAGCTCAGGACAGCCGCCGCAGCCCCAGCATTTT
>TRBV29-1|TRBJ1-1|-|few
CSVSRTLGFEAFF
TGCAGCGTTTCGAGGACACTCGGATTTGAAGCTTTCTTT
>TRBV5-6|TRBJ2-2|-|-
CASSSRTVLDTGELFF
TGTGCCAGCAGCTCGCGGACAGTGCTGGACACCGGGGAGCTGTTTTTT
>TRBV28|TRBJ1-1|TRBD1|-
CASMTGTLNTEAFF
TGTGCCAGCATGACAGGGACCCTTAACACTGAAGCTTTCTTT
>TRBV5-1|TRBJ1-5|-|medium-sized
CASSSDQPQHF
TGCGCCAGCAGCTCAGATCAGCCCCAGCATTTT
>TRBV29-1|TRBJ2-7|-|-
CSVVDSLPYEQYF
TGCAGCGTTGTTGACAGCCTTCCCTACGAGCAGTACTTC
>TRBV9|TRBJ2-7|TRBD2|-
CASSVGSSGGLHEQYF
TGTGCCAGCAGCGTAGGGTCTAGCGGGGGTCTCCACGAGCAGTACTTC
>TRBV5-1|TRBJ1-4|-|-
CASSLVGGESEKLFF
TGCGCCAGCAGCTTGGTAGGGGGAGAGAGCGAAAAACTGTTTTTT
>TRBV4-3|TRBJ1-5|-|-
CASSQRHGSNQPQHF
TGCGCCAGCAGCCAGCGTCACGGTAGCAATCAGCCCCAGCATTTT
>TRBV5-8|TRBJ1-2|-|-
CASSFQFYGYTF
TGTGCCAGCAGCTTCCAGTTCTATGGCTACACCTTC
>TRBV6-1|TRBJ2-2|-|-
CASRGHNTGELFF
TGTGCCAGCAGGGGACACAACACCGGGGAGCTGTTTTTT
>TRBV29-1|TRBJ1-2|-|-
CSVVGGNYGYTF
TGCAGCGTTGTAGGCGGTAACTATGGCTACACCTTC
>TRBV7-2|TRBJ2-7|-|-
CASSWDGGRSYEQYF
TGTGCCAGCAGCTGGGACGGGGGGCGCTCCTACGAGCAGTACTTC
>TRBV19|TRBJ1-6|-|-
CASSIAGGRNSPLHF
TGTGCCAGTAGTATAGCGGGGGGTAGGAATTCACCCCTCCACTTT
>TRBV5-1|TRBJ2-1|-|-
CASSFDEGEQFF
TGCGCCAGCAGCTTCGACGAGGGCGAGCAGTTCTTC
>TRBV12-5|TRBJ1-3|-|-
CASGFPGSTIYF
TGTGCTAGTGGTTTCCCAGGTAGCACCATATATTTT
>TRBV15|TRBJ2-2|-|-
CATSTFFQERDTGELFF
TGTGCCACCAGCACCTTTTTCCAGGAACGAGACACCGGGGAGCTGTTTTTT
>TRBV7-7|TRBJ2-2|TRBD2|-
CASSRIALAGGTTGELFF
TGTGCTAGCAGCCGAATCGCCCTAGCGGGAGGCACCACCGGGGAGCTGTTTTTT
>TRBV2|TRBJ2-7|-|-
CASSAGLTGESEQYF
TGTGCCAGCAGCGCCGGACTAACGGGAGAGAGCGAGCAGTACTTC
>TRBV5-1|TRBJ2-7|TRBD2|-
CASSSTSGYEQYF
TGCGCCAGCAGCTCTACTAGCGGCTACGAGCAGTACTTC
>TRBV9|TRBJ2-2|TRBD2|-
CASSPTGTSGGTGELFF
TGTGCCAGCAGCCCAACCGGGACTAGCGGGGGGACCGGGGAGCTGTTTTTT
>TRBV11-2|TRBJ2-5|TRBD1|-
CASRILQGGQETQYF
TGTGCCAGCAGGATTTTACAGGGGGGACAAGAGACCCAGTACTTC
>TRBV5-1|TRBJ2-2|-|once
CASSLGSQGYSGELFF
TGCGCCAGCAGCTTGGGGTCCCAGGGCTATAGCGGGGAGCTGTTTTTT
>TRBV7-9|TRBJ1-2|-|-
CASSFAQGKDYGYTF
TGTGCCAGCAGCTTCGCACAGGGAAAGGACTATGGCTACACCTTC
>TRBV28|TRBJ2-5|TRBD2|-
CASSLAGGGTQYF
TGTGCCAGCAGTTTAGCGGGAGGGGGGACCCAGTACTTC
>TRBV28|TRBJ2-4|-|-
CASSLLGGKGKNIQYF
TGTGCCAGCAGTTTACTAGGAGGGAAGGGCAAAAACATTCAGTACTTC
>TRBV9|TRBJ2-7|TRBD1|few
CASSVGTGGPNEQYF
TGTGCCAGCAGCGTAGGAACAGGGGGCCCCAACGAGCAGTACTTC
>TRBV7-9|TRBJ1-5|-|-
CASSLNFGQPQHF
TGTGCCAGCAGCTTAAACTTCGGTCAGCCCCAGCATTTT
>TRBV19|TRBJ2-6|-|once
CASSMAGGANVLTF
TGTGCCAGTAGTATGGCCGGGGGGGCCAACGTCCTGACTTTC
>TRBV10-3|TRBJ2-3|TRBD2|once
CAMGDRGADTQYF
TGTGCCATGGGGGACCGGGGGGCAGATACGCAGTATTTT